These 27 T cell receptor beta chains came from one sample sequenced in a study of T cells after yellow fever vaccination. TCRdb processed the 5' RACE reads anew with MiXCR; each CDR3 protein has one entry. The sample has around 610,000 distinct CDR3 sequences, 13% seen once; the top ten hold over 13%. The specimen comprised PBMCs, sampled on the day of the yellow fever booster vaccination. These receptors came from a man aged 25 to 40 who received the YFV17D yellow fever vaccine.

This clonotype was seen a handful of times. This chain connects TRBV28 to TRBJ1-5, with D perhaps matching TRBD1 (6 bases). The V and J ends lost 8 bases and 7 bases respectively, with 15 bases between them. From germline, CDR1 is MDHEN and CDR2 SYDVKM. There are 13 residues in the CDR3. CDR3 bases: TGTGCCAGCGGTCAGGGGAGAGGGCAGCCCCAGCATTTT. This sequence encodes CASGQGRGQPQHF.

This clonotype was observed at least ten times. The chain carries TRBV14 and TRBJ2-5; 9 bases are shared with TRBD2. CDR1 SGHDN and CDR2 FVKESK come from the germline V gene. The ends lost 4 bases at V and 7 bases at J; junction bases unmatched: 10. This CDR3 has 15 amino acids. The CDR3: CASSRGTSNLGTQYF. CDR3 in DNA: TGTGCCAGCAGCCGTGGGACTAGCAACCTGGGGACCCAGTACTTC.

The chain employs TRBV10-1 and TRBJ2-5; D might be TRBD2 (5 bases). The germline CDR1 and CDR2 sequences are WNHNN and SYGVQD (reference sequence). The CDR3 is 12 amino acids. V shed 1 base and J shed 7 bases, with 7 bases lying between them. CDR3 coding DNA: TGCGCCAGCAGTGAGTTAGAGGGGACCCAGTACTTC. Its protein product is CASSELEGTQYF.

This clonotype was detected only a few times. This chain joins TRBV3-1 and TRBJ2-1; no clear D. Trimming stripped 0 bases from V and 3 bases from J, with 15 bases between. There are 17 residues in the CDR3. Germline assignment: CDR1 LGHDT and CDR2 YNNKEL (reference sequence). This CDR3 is CASSQESQERNYNEQFF. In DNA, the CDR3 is TGTGCCAGCAGCCAAGAGTCTCAGGAGCGTAACTACAATGAGCAGTTCTTC.

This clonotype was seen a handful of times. CDR3 loop: CASRVHPRETQYF. The CDR3 nucleotides read TGTGCCAGCAGAGTGCACCCGCGGGAGACCCAGTACTTC. The chain recombines TRBV7-2 with TRBJ2-5; D is unclear. V was clipped by 6 bases and J by 5 bases, with 13 bases between them. Germline assignment: CDR1 SGHTA and CDR2 FQGNSA. There are 13 residues in the CDR3.

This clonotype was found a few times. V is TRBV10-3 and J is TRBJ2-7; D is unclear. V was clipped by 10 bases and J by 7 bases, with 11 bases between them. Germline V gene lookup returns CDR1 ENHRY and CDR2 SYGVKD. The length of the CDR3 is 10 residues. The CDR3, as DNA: TGTGCCACCGGGTCCCCTGAGCAGTACTTC. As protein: CATGSPEQYF.

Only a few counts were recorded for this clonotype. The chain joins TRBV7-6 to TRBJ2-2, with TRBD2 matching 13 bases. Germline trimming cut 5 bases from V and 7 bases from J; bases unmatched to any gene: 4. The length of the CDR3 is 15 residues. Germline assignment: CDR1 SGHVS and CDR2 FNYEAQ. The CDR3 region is CASSRGLAGVGELFF. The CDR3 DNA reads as TGTGCCAGCAGCCGCGGACTAGCGGGGGTCGGGGAGCTGTTTTTT.

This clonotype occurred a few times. CDR3 DNA: TGTGCCAGCAGCTACCGGGACGGTGGAAACACCATATATTTT. Protein: CASSYRDGGNTIYF. The chain joins TRBV7-8 to TRBJ1-3, with D possibly TRBD1 on 5 matching bases. CDR1 and CDR2 (germline): SGHVS, FQNEAQ. The CDR3 is 14 amino acids. V gave up 4 bases and J gave up 3 bases, with 10 bases separating them.

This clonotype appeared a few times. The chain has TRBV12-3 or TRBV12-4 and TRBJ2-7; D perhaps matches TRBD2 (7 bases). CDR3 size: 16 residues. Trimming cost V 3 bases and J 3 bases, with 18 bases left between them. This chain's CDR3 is CASSLSFGGGHYEQYF. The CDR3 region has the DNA TGTGCCAGCAGTTTGTCGTTTGGGGGGGGACACTACGAGCAGTACTTC.

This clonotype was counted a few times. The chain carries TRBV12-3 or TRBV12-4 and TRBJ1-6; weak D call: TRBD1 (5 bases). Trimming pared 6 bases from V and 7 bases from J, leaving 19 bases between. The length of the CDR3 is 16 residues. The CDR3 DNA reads TGTGCCAGCAGAACAGGTGCAGAGGGAGGAAATTCACCCCTCCACTTT. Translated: CASRTGAEGGNSPLHF.

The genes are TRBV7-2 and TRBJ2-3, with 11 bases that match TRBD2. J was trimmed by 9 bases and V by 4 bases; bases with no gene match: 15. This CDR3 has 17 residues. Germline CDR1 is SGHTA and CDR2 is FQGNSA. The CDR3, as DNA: TGTGCCAGCAGCTCACAATTAGCGGGAGGGCCGGGAAAAACGCAGTATTTT. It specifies CASSSQLAGGPGKTQYF. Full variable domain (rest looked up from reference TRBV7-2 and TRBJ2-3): GAGVSQSPSNKVTEKGKDVELRCDPISGHTALYWYRQSLGQGLEFLIYFQGNSAPDKSGLPSDRFSAERTGGSVSTLTIQRTQQEDSAVYLCASSSQLAGGPGKTQYFGPGTRLTVL.

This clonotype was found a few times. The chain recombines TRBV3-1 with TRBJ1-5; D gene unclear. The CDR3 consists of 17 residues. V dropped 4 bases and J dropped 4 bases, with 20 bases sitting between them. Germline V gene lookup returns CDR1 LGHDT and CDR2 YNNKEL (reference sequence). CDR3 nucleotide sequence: TGTGCCAGCAGCCCCTTTTTTGGCGGGGAAGGGAATCAGCCCCAGCATTTT. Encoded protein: CASSPFFGGEGNQPQHF.

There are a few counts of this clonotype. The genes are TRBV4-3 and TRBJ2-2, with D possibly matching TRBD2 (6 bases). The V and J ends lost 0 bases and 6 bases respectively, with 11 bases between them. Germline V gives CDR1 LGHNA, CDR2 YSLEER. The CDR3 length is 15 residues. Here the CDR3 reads CASSQEPAGSGELFF. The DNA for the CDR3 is TGCGCCAGCAGCCAAGAACCCGCGGGATCCGGGGAGCTGTTTTTT.

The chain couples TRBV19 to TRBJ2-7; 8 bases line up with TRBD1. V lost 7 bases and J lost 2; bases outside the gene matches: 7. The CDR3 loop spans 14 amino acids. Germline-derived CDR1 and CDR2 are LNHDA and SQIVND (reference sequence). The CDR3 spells CASTPGTGTYEQYF. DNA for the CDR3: TGTGCCAGTACCCCCGGGACAGGTACCTACGAGCAGTACTTC.

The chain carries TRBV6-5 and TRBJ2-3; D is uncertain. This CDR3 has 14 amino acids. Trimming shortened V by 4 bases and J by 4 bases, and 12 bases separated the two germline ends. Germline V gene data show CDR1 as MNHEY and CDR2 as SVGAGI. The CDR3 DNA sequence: TGTGCCAGCAGTTTTAAACCAAGCGCAGATACGCAGTATTTT. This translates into CASSFKPSADTQYF.

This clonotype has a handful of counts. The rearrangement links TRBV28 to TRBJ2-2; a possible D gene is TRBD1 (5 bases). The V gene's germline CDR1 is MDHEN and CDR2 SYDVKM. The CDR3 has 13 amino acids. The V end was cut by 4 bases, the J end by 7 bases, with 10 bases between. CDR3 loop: CASSWAGLGELFF. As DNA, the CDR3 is TGTGCCAGCAGTTGGGCAGGGCTCGGGGAGCTGTTTTTT.

CDR3 DNA: TGCAGTGCTAGTCTTGACAGGGGGCGCAGAAATGAGCAGTTCTTC. Its translation is CSASLDRGRRNEQFF. The chain uses TRBV20-1 and TRBJ2-1; 10 bases line up with TRBD1. Germline V gives CDR1 DFQATT, CDR2 SNEGSKA (reference sequence). The ends lost 3 bases at V and 7 bases at J; junction bases unmatched: 9. This CDR3 has 15 amino acids.

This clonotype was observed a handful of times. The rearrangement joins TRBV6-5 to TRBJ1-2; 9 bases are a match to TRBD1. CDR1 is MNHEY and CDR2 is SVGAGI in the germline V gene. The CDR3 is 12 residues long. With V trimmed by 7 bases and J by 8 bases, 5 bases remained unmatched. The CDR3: CASNRQGGGYTF. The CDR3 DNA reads TGTGCCAGCAATCGACAGGGGGGAGGCTACACCTTC.

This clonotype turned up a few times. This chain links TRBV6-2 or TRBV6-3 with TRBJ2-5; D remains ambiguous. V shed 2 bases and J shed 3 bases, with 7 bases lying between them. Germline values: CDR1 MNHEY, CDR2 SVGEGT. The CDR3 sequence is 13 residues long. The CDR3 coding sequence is TGTGCCAGCAGTTACGTCTGGGAAGAGACCCAGTACTTC. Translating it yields CASSYVWEETQYF.

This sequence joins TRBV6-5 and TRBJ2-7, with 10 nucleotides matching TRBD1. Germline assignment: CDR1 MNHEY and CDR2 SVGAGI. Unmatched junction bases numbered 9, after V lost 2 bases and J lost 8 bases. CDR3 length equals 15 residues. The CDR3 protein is CASSYADRGYVKQYF. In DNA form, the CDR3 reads TGTGCCAGCAGTTACGCGGACAGGGGGTATGTCAAGCAGTACTTC.

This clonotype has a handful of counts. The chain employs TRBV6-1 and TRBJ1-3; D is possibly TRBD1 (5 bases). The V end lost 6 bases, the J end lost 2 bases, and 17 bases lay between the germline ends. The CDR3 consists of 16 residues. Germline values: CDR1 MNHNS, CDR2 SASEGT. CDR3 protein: CASRPKTDAPGNTIYF. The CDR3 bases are TGTGCCAGCAGACCTAAGACAGACGCTCCTGGAAACACCATATATTTT.

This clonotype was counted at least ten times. The CDR3 DNA reads as TGTGCCAGCAGCCAAGAGGATCCCGCGAGGCGTGAGCAGTTCTTC. This gives the protein CASSQEDPARREQFF. The V and J genes are TRBV3-1 and TRBJ2-1; D not certain. CDR3 length: 15 amino acids. Germline values: CDR1 LGHDT, CDR2 YNNKEL (reference sequence). Trimming removed 0 bases at V and 9 bases at J, with 15 bases between.

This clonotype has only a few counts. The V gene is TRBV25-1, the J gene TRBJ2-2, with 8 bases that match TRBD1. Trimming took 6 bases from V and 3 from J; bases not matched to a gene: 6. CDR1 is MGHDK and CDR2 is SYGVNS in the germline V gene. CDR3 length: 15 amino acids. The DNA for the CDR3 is TGTGCCAGCAGAAAAGACAGGGGCGACACCGGGGAGCTGTTTTTT. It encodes CASRKDRGDTGELFF.

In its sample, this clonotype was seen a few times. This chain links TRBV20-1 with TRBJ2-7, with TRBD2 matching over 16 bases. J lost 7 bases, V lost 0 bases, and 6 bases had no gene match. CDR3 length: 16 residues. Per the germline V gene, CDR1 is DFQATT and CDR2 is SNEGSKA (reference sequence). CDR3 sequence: CSARDWGLAGGREQYF. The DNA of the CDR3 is TGCAGTGCTAGAGATTGGGGACTAGCGGGAGGGCGAGAGCAGTACTTC.

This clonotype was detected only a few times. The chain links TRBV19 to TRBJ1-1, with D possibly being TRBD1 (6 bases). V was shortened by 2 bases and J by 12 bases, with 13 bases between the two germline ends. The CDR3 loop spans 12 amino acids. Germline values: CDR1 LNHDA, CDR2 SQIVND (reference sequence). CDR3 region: CASSIQAGESFF. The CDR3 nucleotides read TGTGCCAGTAGTATACAGGCAGGGGAATCTTTCTTT.

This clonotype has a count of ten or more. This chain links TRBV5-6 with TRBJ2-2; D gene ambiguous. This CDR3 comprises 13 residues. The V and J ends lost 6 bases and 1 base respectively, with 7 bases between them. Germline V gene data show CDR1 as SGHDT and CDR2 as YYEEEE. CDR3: CASTTRNTGELFF. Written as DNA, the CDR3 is TGTGCCAGCACCACACGGAACACCGGGGAGCTGTTTTTT.

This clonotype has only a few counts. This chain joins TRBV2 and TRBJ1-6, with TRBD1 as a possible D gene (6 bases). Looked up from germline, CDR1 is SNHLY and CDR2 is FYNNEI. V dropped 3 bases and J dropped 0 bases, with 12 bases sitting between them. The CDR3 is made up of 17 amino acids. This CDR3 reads CASSDRDTNSYNSPLHF. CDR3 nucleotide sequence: TGTGCCAGCAGTGATCGGGACACAAACTCCTATAATTCACCCCTCCACTTT. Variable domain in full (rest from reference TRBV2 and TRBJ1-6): EPEVTQTPSHQVTQMGQEVILRCVPISNHLYFYWYRQILGQKVEFLVSFYNNEISEKSEIFDDQFSVERPDGSNFTLKIRSTKLEDSAMYFCASSDRDTNSYNSPLHFGNGTRLTVT.